These T cell receptor beta chains were read from a single sample in a study of OX40 agonist ivuxolimab in advanced cancers. Method: immunoSEQ multiplex PCR; TCRdb's copy keeps in-frame clones and lacks some. The sample lists more than 85,000 clones, just over 90% occurring once. Here the sequenced sample was CD4+ or CD8+ T cells sorted from blood, taken in a trial of the OX40 agonist ivuxolimab. Source of these receptors: an adult with an advanced solid tumor such as melanoma, head and neck, liver or kidney cancer. Each CDR3 is given with its conserved first and last residue. Each record gives: J gene, V gene, D gene, CDR3 protein. D genes are given only for firm matches.

TRBJ2-1 TRBV15 TRBD2 CATSRPGRPGGNEQFF
TRBJ2-7 TRBV6-6 - CASSPRNPYEQYF
TRBJ2-5 TRBV11-2 - CASSLQETQYF
TRBJ2-3 TRBV4-3 - CASGTRDTDTQYF
TRBJ1-1 TRBV19 TRBD1 CASSFRTGGFTEAFF
TRBJ2-3 TRBV6-5 TRBD2 CASKGGRITDTQYF
TRBJ2-7 TRBV28 - CASSIGGGITYEQYF
TRBJ2-5 TRBV9 TRBD2 CASSRRGTSGSKDQETQYF
TRBJ1-1 TRBV6-6 - CASSKGVTEAFF
TRBJ1-5 TRBV6-1 - CASTYTSNQPQHF
TRBJ2-2 TRBV11-3 TRBD2 CASSRTSGVNTGELFF
TRBJ2-7 TRBV18 TRBD1 CASSTTGTEQYF
TRBJ2-7 TRBV5-1 TRBD2 CASSSGTSPSYEQYF
TRBJ1-5 TRBV28 - CASTITVDQPQHF
TRBJ2-7 TRBV29-1 TRBD2 CSVGEGSYEQYF
TRBJ2-3 TRBV7-3 TRBD2 CASSPSGSRADTQYF
TRBJ1-2 TRBV7-8 - CASSLSGRGLYGYTF
TRBJ2-7 TRBV7-2 - CASSPSGVMYEQYF
TRBJ2-5 TRBV7-7 TRBD2 CASSLGTSGETQYF
TRBJ2-3 TRBV7-9 - CASSLSGGRTDTQYF
TRBJ2-3 TRBV14 - CASSQGVGDTQYF
TRBJ1-1 TRBV6-5 - CASSYSTSHQNTEAFF
TRBJ2-5 TRBV27 - CASSFMGALETQYF
TRBJ2-5 TRBV5-6 - CASSLGRQETQYF
TRBJ2-5 TRBV18 - CASSPGQETQYF
TRBJ2-7 TRBV7-3 - CASSLYPDSSYEQYF
TRBJ2-1 TRBV28 TRBD2 CASSLRLAGTGHEQFF
TRBJ2-1 TRBV19 - CASRRGASGLPNEQFF
TRBJ2-7 TRBV29-1 TRBD1 CSVYMGDRGREQYF
TRBJ2-7 TRBV4-1 - CASSQPGLSSYEQYF
- TRBV28 TRBD1 CASNTGQGAYEQYF
TRBJ2-5 TRBV5-1 TRBD2 CASSLTSGQETQYF
TRBJ2-7 TRBV7-8 TRBD1 CASSPGQGAYEQYF
TRBJ2-1 TRBV28 TRBD2 CASSRTSTSGLYNEQFF
TRBJ2-5 TRBV1 - CTSSPRPKTGQETQYF
TRBJ2-2 TRBV7-6 TRBD2 CASSSGTSGSTGELFF
TRBJ1-1 TRBV19 TRBD1 CASTHRDRVNTEAFF